The rows below give T cell receptor beta chains drawn from one sample of a study of vaccination and CD4 T cells after COVID-19. Via MiXCR, TCRdb re-called the PCR reads, giving one row per CDR3 protein. Of 9,900 or so distinct CDR3 sequences listed, 32% were seen once; the top ten hold about 14%. Which antigens these TCRs recognize remains unknown. The specimen was CD4+ T cells from blood, cultured in vitro. The source of these receptors is a human donor in good health. CDR3s include the opening cysteine and the closing phenylalanine or tryptophan. The order of the fields is clone size, D gene, CDR3 length, J gene, V gene, CDR3 DNA, CDR3 protein. The D gene is left open where the match is weak. The listing skips clone size in some rows; elsewhere it reads once, few, many or a size class.

few,TRBD2,19,TRBJ2-5,TRBV7-9,TGTGCCAGCAGCTTCCAGAGCGGGAGGGTCCTCAAGGGGGGAGAGACCCAGTACTTC,CASSFQSGRVLKGGETQYF
few,.,13,TRBJ2-5,TRBV5-6,TGTGCCAGCAGCTTAACTAGGCGAGAGACCCAGTACTTC,CASSLTRRETQYF
few,TRBD2,15,TRBJ2-5,TRBV24-1,TGTGCCACCTCGTCGGTAGCGGGTTACCAAGAGACCCAGTACTTC,CATSSVAGYQETQYF
few,.,14,TRBJ2-3,TRBV20-1,TGCAGTGCTATCACTAGCTTATCTTGGGATACGCAGTATTTT,CSAITSLSWDTQYF
once,TRBD2,22,TRBJ2-7,TRBV6-7,TGTGCCAGCAGTTACTCGACGAGTGGATCCCGACTAGCGGGAACGAACATTGGGGAGCAGTACTTC,CASSYSTSGSRLAGTNIGEQYF
few,.,14,TRBJ1-2,TRBV7-9,TGTGCCAGCAGCCCTGCGGGCAGACTAGTTGGCTACACCTTC,CASSPAGRLVGYTF
few,TRBD2,13,TRBJ2-1,TRBV20-1,TGCAGTGCAAGTCTAGCGGGAATCGGTGAGCAGTTCTTC,CSASLAGIGEQFF
.,.,15,TRBJ2-2,TRBV18,TGTGCCAGCTCACCAGCAGGGGGGCTTTCCGGGGAGCTGTTTTTT,CASSPAGGLSGELFF
.,.,13,TRBJ1-1,TRBV20-1,TGCAGTGCTAGAGCTCAAGGCAGGGCTGAAGCTTTCTTT,CSARAQGRAEAFF
.,.,14,TRBJ1-2,TRBV28,TGTGCCAGCAGTTTACGGCAGGGTCATGATGGCTACACCTTC,CASSLRQGHDGYTF
.,.,15,TRBJ1-6,TRBV6-1,TGTGCCAGCAGTGAACGGGACTGGGGCGATTCACCCCTCCACTTT,CASSERDWGDSPLHF
.,TRBD1,17,TRBJ2-1,TRBV15,TGTGCCACCAGCAGAGGTCCGAGCGACAGGGTCTACAATGAGCAGTTCTTC,CATSRGPSDRVYNEQFF
few,.,13,TRBJ1-2,TRBV5-1,TGCGCCAGCAGGTCACCGCCTGGGGATGGCTACACCTTC,CASRSPPGDGYTF
few,.,15,TRBJ2-5,TRBV10-1,TGCGCCAGCAGTATCACCGTTCCGTACCAAGAGACCCAGTACTTC,CASSITVPYQETQYF
.,.,11,TRBJ1-1,TRBV20-1,TGCAGTGCTGCGGGGCAGACTGAAGCTTTCTTT,CSAAGQTEAFF
.,.,13,TRBJ2-4,TRBV28,TGTGCCAGCAGTAAGGGGGGCAAAAACATTCAGTACTTC,CASSKGGKNIQYF
.,.,15,TRBJ2-3,TRBV6-5,TGTGCCAGCAGTTACTCGAGGCCTGGGACAGATACGCAGTATTTT,CASSYSRPGTDTQYF
medium-sized,.,15,TRBJ1-5,TRBV20-1,TGCAGTGCTAGAGATTACGGAATTGGAGGTCAGCCCCAGCATTTT,CSARDYGIGGQPQHF
.,.,14,TRBJ1-5,TRBV20-1,TGCAGTGCTGGACCGGGCGCCTCCAATCAGCACCAGCATTTT,CSAGPGASNQHQHF
.,TRBD1,14,TRBJ1-5,TRBV7-2,TGTGCCAGCAGCCGACAGGGGGCATTTCAGCCCCAGCATTTT,CASSRQGAFQPQHF
few,.,12,TRBJ2-2,TRBV6-2/TRBV6-3,TGTGCCAGCAGTTCCGACACCGGGGAGCTGTTTTTT,CASSSDTGELFF
.,TRBD2,16,TRBJ2-2,TRBV15,TGTGCCACCAGCAGAGCACTAGCGGGAAACACCGGGGAGCTGTTTTTT,CATSRALAGNTGELFF